This TCR beta chain was sequenced in a study of cytomegalovirus exposure and HLA in healthy donors. The study, taken as a whole, reports: Later on, analysis showed that most CMV-associated TCR beta chains appeared to be HLA-restricted. Later, an analysis showed that TCR beta chains associated with HLA were more clonally expanded than others that were equally common.

Primers included in the PCR were 60 Vbeta and 13 Jbeta primers. Generated by immunoSEQ multiplex PCR, the TCRdb table keeps only in-frame clones and is missing some. Its table lists around 50,000 clones. Every donor was a healthy person donating bone marrow. About this clone: Its antigen remains unidentified.

Germline V CDR1 and CDR2: LNHDA, SQIVND (reference sequence). The CDR3 sequence is 15 residues long. Trimming took 4 bases from V and 4 from J; bases not matched to a gene: 8. The gene calls are TRBV19 and TRBJ1-2, with TRBD1 identical over 8 bases. The sample taken for sequencing was PBMCs. This sequence was found in a male donor in good health and CMV-seropositive. The CDR3 coding sequence is TGTGCCAGTAGTACTCGACGACAGGGGTCCTATGGCTACACCTTC. Translated: CASSTRRQGSYGYTF.